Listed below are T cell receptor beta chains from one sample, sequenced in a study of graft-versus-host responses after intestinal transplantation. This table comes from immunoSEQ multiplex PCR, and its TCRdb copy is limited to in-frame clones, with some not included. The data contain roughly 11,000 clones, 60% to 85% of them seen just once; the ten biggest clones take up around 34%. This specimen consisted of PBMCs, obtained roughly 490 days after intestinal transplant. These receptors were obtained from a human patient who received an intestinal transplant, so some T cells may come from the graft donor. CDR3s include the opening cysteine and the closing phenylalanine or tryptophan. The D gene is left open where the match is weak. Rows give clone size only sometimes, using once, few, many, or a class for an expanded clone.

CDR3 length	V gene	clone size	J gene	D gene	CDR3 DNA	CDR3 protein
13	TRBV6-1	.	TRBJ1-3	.	TGTGCCAGCAGTGCAAGCGTGGAGACCACCATATATTTT	CASSASVETTIYF
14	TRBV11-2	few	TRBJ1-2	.	TGTGCCAGCAGCTTAGTGGGGGGCTACGATGGCTACACCTTC	CASSLVGGYDGYTF
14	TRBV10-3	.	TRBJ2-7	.	TGTGCCATCAGGGGACTTGGGGGTTCTCGGGAGCAGTACTTC	CAIRGLGGSREQYF
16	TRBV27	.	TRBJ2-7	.	TGTGCCAGCAGTTTATCGATCGGCGGAGCTGGGTACGAGCAGTACTTC	CASSLSIGGAGYEQYF
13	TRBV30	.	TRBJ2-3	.	TGTGCCTGGAGCCGGATCTTCGGTGATACGCAGTATTTT	CAWSRIFGDTQYF
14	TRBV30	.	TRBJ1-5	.	TGTGCCTGGACAGGGGCCTATAGCAATCAGCCCCAGCATTTT	CAWTGAYSNQPQHF
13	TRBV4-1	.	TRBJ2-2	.	TGCGCCAGCAGCCGCAGCGGGACCGGGGAGCTGTTTTTT	CASSRSGTGELFF
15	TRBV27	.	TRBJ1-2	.	TGTGCCAGCAGTTTACAGGGAAGGGCGGGCGATGGCTACACCTTC	CASSLQGRAGDGYTF
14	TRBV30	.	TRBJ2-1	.	TGTGCCTGGAGTGCGTGGACGGCGTACAATGAGCAGTTCTTC	CAWSAWTAYNEQFF
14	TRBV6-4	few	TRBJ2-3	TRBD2	TGTGCCAGCAGTTCTAGCGGGGAAGCAGATACGCAGTATTTT	CASSSSGEADTQYF
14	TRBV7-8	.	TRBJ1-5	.	TGTGCCAGCAGCTGGGAGACAGGAGGTCAGCCCCAGCATTTT	CASSWETGGQPQHF
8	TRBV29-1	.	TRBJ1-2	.	TGCAGCGTTGAAGATTGGGCCTTC	CSVEDWAF
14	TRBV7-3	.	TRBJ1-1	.	TGTGCCAGCAGCTTAAGCGCGGTGAACACTGAAGCTTTCTTT	CASSLSAVNTEAFF
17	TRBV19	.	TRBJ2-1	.	TGTGCCAGTAGTATCCCCGGGTATGGCGTGTCCTACAATGAGCAGTTCTTC	CASSIPGYGVSYNEQFF
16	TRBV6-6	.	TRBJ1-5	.	TGTGCCAGCAGTTACGGCCAGGGCCTTAGCAATCAGCCCCAGCATTTT	CASSYGQGLSNQPQHF
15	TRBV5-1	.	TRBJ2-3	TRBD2	TGCGCCAGCAGCCCGAGTGTAGCGGGAGCAGATACGCAGTATTTT	CASSPSVAGADTQYF
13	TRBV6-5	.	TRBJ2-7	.	TGTGCCAGCAGTACAGGGTACGGCTACGAGCAGTACTTC	CASSTGYGYEQYF
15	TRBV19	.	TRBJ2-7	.	TGTGCCAGTAGTAAACCGGGACTTCTCTCCTACGAGCAGTACTTC	CASSKPGLLSYEQYF
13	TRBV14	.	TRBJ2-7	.	TGTGCCACCTCTCGCACGAGCTCCTACGAGCAGTACTTC	CATSRTSSYEQYF
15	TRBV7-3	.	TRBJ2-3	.	TGTGCCAGCAGCCTGACGACAGGGAGGGCGGATACGCAGTATTTT	CASSLTTGRADTQYF
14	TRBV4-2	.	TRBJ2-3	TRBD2	TGTGCCAGCACCCAGCGGGAGAGGACAGATACGCAGTATTTT	CASTQRERTDTQYF
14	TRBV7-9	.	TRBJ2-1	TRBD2	TGTGCCAGCAGCCTGACTAGCAGCTACAATGAGCAGTTCTTC	CASSLTSSYNEQFF
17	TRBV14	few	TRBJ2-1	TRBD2	TGTGCCAGCAGCCAAGTGGGCGGGACTAGCGGGTCTGATGAGCAGTTCTTC	CASSQVGGTSGSDEQFF
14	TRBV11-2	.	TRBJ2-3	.	TGTGCCAGCAGCTTTGTCGACGGCACAGATACGCAGTATTTT	CASSFVDGTDTQYF
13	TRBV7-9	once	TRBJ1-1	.	TGTGCCAGCAGCTTAAGGCAGAACACTGAAGCTTTCTTT	CASSLRQNTEAFF
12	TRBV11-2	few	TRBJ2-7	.	TGTGCCAGCAGCCCGGATTCCTACGAGCAGTACTTC	CASSPDSYEQYF
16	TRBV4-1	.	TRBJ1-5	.	TGCGCCAGCAACCAAGAGGCGTGGCAGCCACATCAGCCCCAGCATTTT	CASNQEAWQPHQPQHF
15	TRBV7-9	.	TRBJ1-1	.	TGTGCCAGCAGCTTTGGCAGGGGCCTGAACACTGAAGCTTTCTTT	CASSFGRGLNTEAFF
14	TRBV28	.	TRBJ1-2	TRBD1	TGTGCCAGCAGTCTGCCGGGACAGGGTTATGGCTACACCTTC	CASSLPGQGYGYTF
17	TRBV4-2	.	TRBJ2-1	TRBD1	TGTGCCAGCAGTAGTAGCTCGAGGGCCAGGGGGTACAATGAGCAGTTCTTC	CASSSSSRARGYNEQFF
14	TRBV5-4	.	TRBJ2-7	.	TGTGCCAGCAGCTTGGGCCCCACAACCTACGAGCAGTACTTC	CASSLGPTTYEQYF
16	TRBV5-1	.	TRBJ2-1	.	TGCGCCAGCAGCTTGGTGCAGGGCGGCTCCTACAATGAGCAGTTCTTC	CASSLVQGGSYNEQFF
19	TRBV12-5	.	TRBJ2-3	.	TGTGCTAGTGCCTTCATTACCCTCGAATGGGAGGTCAGCACAGATACGCAGTATTTT	CASAFITLEWEVSTDTQYF
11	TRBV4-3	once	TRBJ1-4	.	TGCGCCAGCAGCCTCGGCGGGGATCTGTTTTTT	CASSLGGDLFF
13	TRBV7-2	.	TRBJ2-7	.	TGTGCCAGCAGCTTAGGACGGGGCTACGAGCAGTACTTC	CASSLGRGYEQYF
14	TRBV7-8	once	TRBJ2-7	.	TGTGCCAGCAGCCTCCGGACACAAACCTACGAGCAGTACTTC	CASSLRTQTYEQYF
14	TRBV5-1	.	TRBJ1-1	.	TGCGCCAGCAGCTTAACAGCGAAGAACACTGAAGCTTTCTTT	CASSLTAKNTEAFF
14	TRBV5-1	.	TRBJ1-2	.	TGCGCCAGCTCCCTTGGGGGGGAGTACTATGGCTACACCTTC	CASSLGGEYYGYTF
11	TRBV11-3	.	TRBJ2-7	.	TGTGCCAGCAGCTTAGCTTACGAGCAGTACTTC	CASSLAYEQYF
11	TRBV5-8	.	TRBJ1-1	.	TGTGCCAGCAGCTTGTCTGTTGGAGCTTTCTTT	CASSLSVGAFF
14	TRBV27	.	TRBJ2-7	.	TGTGCCAGCAGCCCTAACGAACCCCTCATCGAGCAGTACTTC	CASSPNEPLIEQYF
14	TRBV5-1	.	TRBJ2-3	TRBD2	TGCGCCAGCAGGTTAGCGGGGAACACAGATACGCAGTATTTT	CASRLAGNTDTQYF
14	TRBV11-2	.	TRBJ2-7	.	TGTGCCAGCAGCTTAGGGACACTCTCCTACGAGCAGTACTTC	CASSLGTLSYEQYF
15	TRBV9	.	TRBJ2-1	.	TGTGCCAGCAGCGTCACCATCCACAGGGCCCATGAGCAGTTCTTC	CASSVTIHRAHEQFF
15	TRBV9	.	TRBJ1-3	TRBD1	TGTGCCAGCAGCGTAACAGGGGGCTCTGGAAACACCATATATTTT	CASSVTGGSGNTIYF
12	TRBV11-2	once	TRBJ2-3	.	TGTGCCAGCAGCTTACAATCAGATACGCAGTATTTT	CASSLQSDTQYF
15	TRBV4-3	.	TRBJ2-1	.	TGCGCCAGCAATAGGGGGGAGGGATCTTACAATGAGCAGTTCTTC	CASNRGEGSYNEQFF
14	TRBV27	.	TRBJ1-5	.	TGTGCCAGCAGTTCGGGACTGAGCTATCAGCCCCAGCATTTT	CASSSGLSYQPQHF
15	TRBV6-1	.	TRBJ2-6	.	TGTGCCAGCAGTTTGGTTAGCTCTGGGGCCAACGTCCTGACTTTC	CASSLVSSGANVLTF
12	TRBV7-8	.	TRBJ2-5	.	TGTGCCAGCAGGGACCCCCAAGAGACCCAGTACTTC	CASRDPQETQYF
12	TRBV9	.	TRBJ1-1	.	TGTGCCAGCAGCGTAGAAGGAACTGAAGCTTTCTTT	CASSVEGTEAFF
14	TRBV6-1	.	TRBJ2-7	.	TGTGCCAGCCGTGAGGCAGGGCTCTCCTACGAGCAGTACTTC	CASREAGLSYEQYF
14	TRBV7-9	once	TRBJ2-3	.	TGTGCCAGCAGAGAGGCGGGCGGATCAGATACGCAGTATTTT	CASREAGGSDTQYF
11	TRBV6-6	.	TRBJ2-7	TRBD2	TGTGCCGGGGCTAGCGGGGGGGAGCGGTACTTC	CAGASGGERYF